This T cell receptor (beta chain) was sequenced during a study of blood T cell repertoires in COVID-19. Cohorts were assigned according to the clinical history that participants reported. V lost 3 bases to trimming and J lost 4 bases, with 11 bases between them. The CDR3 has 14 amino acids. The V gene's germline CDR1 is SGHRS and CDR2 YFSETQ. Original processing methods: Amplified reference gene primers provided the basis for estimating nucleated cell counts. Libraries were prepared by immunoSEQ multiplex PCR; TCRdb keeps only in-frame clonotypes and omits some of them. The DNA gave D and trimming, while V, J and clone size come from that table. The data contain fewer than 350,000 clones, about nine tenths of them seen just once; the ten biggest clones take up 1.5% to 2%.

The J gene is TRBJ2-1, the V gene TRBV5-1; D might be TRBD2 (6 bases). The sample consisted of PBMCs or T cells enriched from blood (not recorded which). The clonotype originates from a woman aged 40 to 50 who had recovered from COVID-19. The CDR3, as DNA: TGCGCCAGCAGCTCGGACTACCCATACAATGAGCAGTTCTTC. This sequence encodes CASSSDYPYNEQFF.